Sequencing of this T cell receptor (beta chain) was carried out in a study of CD8 T cells in Susac syndrome. This clonotype appeared a single time. RNA was extracted with the RNeasy kit, and a quantity of about 0.45 to 1 ug was reverse transcribed using random hexamers. TCRdb re-derived calls from the immunoSEQ multiplex PCR reads in MiXCR, one entry per CDR3 protein. The table has approximately 83,000 distinct CDR3 sequences, approximately 95% seen once. With 0 bases clipped from V and 4 bases from J, the junction kept 6 bases outside the gene matches. This CDR3 comprises 16 residues. CDR1 and CDR2 (germline): LNHNV, YYDKDF (reference sequence).

The rearrangement joins TRBV15 to TRBJ1-2; 9 nucleotides match TRBD1. Sample: CD8+ T cells from PBMCs. This TCR was recovered from a human donor with Susac syndrome. In nucleotides, the CDR3 is TGTGCCACCAGCAGAGATCCGGCGGGACAGGGCTATGGCTACACCTTC. Protein sequence: CATSRDPAGQGYGYTF.